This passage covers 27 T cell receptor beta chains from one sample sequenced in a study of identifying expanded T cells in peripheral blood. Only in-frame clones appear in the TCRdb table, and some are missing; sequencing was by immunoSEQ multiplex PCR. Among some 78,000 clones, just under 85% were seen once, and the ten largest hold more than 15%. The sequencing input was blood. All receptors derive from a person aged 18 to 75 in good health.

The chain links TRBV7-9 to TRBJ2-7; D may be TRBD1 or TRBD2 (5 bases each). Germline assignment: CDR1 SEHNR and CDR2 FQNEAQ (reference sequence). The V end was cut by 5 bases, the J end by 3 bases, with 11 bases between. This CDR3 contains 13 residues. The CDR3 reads CASSPGPNYEQYF. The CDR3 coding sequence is TGTGCCAGCAGCCCGGGACCGAACTACGAGCAGTACTTC.

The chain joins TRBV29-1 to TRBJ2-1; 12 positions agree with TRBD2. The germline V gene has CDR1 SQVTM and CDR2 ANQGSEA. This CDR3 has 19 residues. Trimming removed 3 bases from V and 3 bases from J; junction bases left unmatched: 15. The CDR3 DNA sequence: TGCAGCGTTGAGGGGAGGGGGCGAGGACTAGCGGGATACTACAATGAGCAGTTCTTC. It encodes CSVEGRGRGLAGYYNEQFF.

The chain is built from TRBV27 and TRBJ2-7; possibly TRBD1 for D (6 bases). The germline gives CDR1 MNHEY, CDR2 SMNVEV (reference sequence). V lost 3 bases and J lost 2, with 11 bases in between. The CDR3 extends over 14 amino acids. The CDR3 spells CASSFSRGPYEQYF. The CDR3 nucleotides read TGTGCCAGCAGTTTCAGCAGGGGACCCTACGAGCAGTACTTC.

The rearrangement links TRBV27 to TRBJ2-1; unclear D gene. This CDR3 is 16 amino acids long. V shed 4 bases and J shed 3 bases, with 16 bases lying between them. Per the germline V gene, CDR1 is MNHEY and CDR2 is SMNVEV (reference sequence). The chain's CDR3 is CASSSRVSSYYNEQFF. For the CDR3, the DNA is TGTGCCAGCAGTTCCCGAGTTTCCTCGTACTACAATGAGCAGTTCTTC.

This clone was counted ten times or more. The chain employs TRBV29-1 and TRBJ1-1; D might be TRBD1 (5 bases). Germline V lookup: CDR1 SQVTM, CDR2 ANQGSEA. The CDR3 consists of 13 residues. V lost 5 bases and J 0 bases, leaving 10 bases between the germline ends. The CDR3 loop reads CSVWAGLNTEAFF. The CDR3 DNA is TGCAGCGTTTGGGCAGGGCTGAACACTGAAGCTTTCTTT. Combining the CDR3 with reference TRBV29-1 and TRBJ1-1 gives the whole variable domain SAVISQKPSRDICQRGTSLTIQCQVDSQVTMMFWYRQQPGQSLTLIATANQGSEATYESGFVIDKFPISRPNLTFSTLTVSNMSPEDSSIYLCSVWAGLNTEAFFGQGTRLTVV.

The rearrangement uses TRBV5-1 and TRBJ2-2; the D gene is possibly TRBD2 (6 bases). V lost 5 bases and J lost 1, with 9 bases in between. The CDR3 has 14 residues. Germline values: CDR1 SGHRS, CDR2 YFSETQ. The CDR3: CASRDSGNTGELFF. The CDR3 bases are TGCGCCAGCAGGGATAGCGGGAACACCGGGGAGCTGTTTTTT.

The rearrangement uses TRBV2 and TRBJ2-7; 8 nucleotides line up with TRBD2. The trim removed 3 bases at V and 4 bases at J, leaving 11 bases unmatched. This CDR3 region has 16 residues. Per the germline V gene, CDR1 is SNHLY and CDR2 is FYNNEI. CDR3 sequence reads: CASSDPTSGSTYEQYF. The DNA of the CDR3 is TGTGCCAGCAGTGACCCTACCAGCGGGAGTACGTACGAGCAGTACTTC.

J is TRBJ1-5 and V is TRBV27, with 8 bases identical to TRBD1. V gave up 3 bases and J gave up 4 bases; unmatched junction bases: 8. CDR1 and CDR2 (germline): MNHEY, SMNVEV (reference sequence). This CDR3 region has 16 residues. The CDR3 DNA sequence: TGTGCCAGCAGTTTTCAGTCAGGGGGCGGTAATCAGCCCCAGCATTTT. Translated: CASSFQSGGGNQPQHF.

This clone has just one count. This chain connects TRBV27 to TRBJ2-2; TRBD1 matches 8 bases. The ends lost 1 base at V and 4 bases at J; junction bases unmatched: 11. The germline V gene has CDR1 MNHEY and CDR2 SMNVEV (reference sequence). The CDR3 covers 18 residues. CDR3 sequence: CASSLFGGRGQITGELFF. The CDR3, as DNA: TGTGCCAGCAGTTTATTCGGGGGCAGGGGGCAGATCACCGGGGAGCTGTTTTTT.

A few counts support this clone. The CDR3 bases are TGTGCCAGCAGTCCACAGACAAGTTCCAATGAAAAACTGTTTTTT. Protein: CASSPQTSSNEKLFF. This chain connects TRBV2 to TRBJ1-4, with unresolved D. Germline V gene lookup returns CDR1 SNHLY and CDR2 FYNNEI. The CDR3 runs to 15 residues. Deletions cut 5 bases from V and 5 bases from J, with 15 bases between.

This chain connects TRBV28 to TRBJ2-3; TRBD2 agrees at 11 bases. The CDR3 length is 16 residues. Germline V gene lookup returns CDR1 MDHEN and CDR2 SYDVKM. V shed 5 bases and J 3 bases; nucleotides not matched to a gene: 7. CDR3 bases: TGTGCCAGCAGTGCCAGGACTAGCGGGTCGACAGATACGCAGTATTTT. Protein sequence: CASSARTSGSTDTQYF.

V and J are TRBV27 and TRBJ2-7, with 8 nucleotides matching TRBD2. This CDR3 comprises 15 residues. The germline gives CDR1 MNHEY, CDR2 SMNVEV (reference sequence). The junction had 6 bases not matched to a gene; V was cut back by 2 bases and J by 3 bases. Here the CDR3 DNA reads TGTGCCAGCAGTTTAGGAGCCGGGACTAGCTACGAGCAGTACTTC. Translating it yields CASSLGAGTSYEQYF.

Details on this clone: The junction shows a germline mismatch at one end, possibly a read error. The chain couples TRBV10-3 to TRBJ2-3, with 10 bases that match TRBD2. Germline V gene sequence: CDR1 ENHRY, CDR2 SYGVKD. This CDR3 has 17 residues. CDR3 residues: CTISANPGTSGTDTQYF. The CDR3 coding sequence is TGTACCATCAGTGCGAACCCCGGGACTAGCGGCACAGATACGCAGTATTTT.

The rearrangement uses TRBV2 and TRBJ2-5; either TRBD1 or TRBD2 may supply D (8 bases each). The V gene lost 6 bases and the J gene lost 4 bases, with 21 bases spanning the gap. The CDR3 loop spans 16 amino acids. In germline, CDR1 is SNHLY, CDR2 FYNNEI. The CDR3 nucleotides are TGTGCCAGCAGCGCGCAGGGGGCAAGCGGGGGAGAGACCCAGTACTTC. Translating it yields CASSAQGASGGETQYF.

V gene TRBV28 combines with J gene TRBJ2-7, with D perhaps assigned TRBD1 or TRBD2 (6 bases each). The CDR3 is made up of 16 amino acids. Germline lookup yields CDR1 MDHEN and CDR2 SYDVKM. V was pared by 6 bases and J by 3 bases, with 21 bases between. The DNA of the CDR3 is TGTGCCAGCAGCAATATCTACAGGGAGGTACACTACGAGCAGTACTTC. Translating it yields CASSNIYREVHYEQYF.

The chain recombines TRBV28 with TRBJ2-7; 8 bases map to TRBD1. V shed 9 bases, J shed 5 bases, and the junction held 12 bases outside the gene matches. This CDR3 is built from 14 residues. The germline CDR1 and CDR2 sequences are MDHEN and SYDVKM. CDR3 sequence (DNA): TGTGCCAGTGAATCTCCCAGGGGGCCCCACGAGCAGTACTTC. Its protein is CASESPRGPHEQYF.

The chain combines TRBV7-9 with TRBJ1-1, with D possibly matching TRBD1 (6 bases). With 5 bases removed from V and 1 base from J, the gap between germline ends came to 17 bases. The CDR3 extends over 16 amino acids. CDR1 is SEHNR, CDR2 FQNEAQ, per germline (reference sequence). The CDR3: CASSPYRDRGNTEAFF. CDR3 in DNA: TGTGCCAGCAGCCCGTACAGGGATAGGGGGAACACTGAAGCTTTCTTT.

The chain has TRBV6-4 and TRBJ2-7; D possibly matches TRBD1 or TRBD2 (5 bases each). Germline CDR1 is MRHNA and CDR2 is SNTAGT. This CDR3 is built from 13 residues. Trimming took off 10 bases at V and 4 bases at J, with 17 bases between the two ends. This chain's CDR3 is CATARDPHYEQYF. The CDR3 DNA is TGTGCCACCGCACGGGACCCTCATTACGAGCAGTACTTC.

In nucleotides, the CDR3 is TGTGCTAGTGGTCCCAGGGGGGACAATGAGCAGTTCTTC. As protein: CASGPRGDNEQFF. The rearrangement links TRBV12-5 to TRBJ2-1; D perhaps matches TRBD1 (7 bases). The CDR3 is 13 residues long. Germline V gene sequence: CDR1 LGHNT, CDR2 FRNRAP. V lost 5 bases and J 5 bases, leaving 10 bases between the germline ends. The variable domain in full, completed from reference TRBV12-5 and TRBJ2-1, reads DARVTQTPRHKVTEMGQEVTMRCQPILGHNTVFWYRQTMMQGLELLAYFRNRAPLDDSGMPKDRFSAEMPDATLATLKIQPSEPRDSAVYFCASGPRGDNEQFFGPGTRLTVL.

The CDR3 sequence is CASSPTGGGGTEAFF. CDR3 DNA sequence: TGTGCCAGCAGCCCTACCGGCGGGGGAGGCACTGAAGCTTTCTTT. This rearrangement joins TRBV6-6 to TRBJ1-1; D is possibly TRBD1 (5 bases). The CDR3 consists of 15 residues. CDR1 and CDR2 from the germline V gene are MNHNY and SVGAGI (reference sequence). With 6 bases removed from V and 4 bases from J, the gap between germline ends came to 18 bases.

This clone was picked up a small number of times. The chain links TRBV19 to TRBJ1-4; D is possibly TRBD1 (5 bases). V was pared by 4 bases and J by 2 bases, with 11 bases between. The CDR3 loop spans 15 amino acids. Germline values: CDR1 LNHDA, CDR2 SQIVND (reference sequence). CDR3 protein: CASSTQGVTNEKLFF. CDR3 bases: TGTGCCAGTAGTACCCAGGGAGTTACTAATGAAAAACTGTTTTTT.

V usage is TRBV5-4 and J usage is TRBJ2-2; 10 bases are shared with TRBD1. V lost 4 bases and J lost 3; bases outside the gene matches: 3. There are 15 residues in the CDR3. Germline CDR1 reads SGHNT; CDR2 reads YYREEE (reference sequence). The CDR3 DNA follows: TGTGCCAGCAGCGAGGGACAGGGGTACACCGGGGAGCTGTTTTTT. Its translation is CASSEGQGYTGELFF.

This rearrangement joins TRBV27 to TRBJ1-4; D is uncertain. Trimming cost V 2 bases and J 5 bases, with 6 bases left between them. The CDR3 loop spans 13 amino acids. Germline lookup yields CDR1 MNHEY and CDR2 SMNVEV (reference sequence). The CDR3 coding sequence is TGTGCCAGCAGTTTAGCCAGAAATGAAAAACTGTTTTTT. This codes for CASSLARNEKLFF. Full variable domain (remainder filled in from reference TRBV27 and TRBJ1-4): EAQVTQNPRYLITVTGKKLTVTCSQNMNHEYMSWYRQDPGLGLRQIYYSMNVEVTDKGDVPEGYKVSRKEKRNFPLILESPSPNQTSLYFCASSLARNEKLFFGSGTQLSVL.

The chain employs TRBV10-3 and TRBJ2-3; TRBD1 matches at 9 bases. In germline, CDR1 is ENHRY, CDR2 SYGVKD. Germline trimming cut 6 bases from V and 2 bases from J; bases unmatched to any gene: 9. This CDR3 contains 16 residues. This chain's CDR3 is CAISIPGQGYTDTQYF. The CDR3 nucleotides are TGTGCCATCAGCATCCCGGGACAGGGATACACAGATACGCAGTATTTT.

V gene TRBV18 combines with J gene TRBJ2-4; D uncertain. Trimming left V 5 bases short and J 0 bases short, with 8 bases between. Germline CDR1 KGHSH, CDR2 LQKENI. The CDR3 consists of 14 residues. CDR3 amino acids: CASSSILAKNIQYF. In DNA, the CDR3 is TGTGCCAGCTCATCAATACTAGCCAAAAACATTCAGTACTTC. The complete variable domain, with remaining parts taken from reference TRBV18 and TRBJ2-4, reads NAGVMQNPRHLVRRRGQEARLRCSPMKGHSHVYWYRQLPEEGLKFMVYLQKENIIDESGMPKERFSAEFPKEGPSILRIQQVVRGDSAAYFCASSSILAKNIQYFGAGTRLSVL.

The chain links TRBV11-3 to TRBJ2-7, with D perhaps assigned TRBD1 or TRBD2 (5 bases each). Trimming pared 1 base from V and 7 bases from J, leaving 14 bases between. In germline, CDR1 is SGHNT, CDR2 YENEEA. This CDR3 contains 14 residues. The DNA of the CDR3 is TGTGCCAGCAGCTTAGCTGGGACGGGTCGGGAGCAGTACTTC. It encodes CASSLAGTGREQYF.

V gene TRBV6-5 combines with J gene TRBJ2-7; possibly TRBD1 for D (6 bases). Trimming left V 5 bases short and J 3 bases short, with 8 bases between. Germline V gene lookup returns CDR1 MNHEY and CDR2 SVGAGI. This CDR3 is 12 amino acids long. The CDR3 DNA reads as TGTGCCAGCAGTCAACAGGGCTACGAGCAGTACTTC. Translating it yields CASSQQGYEQYF.